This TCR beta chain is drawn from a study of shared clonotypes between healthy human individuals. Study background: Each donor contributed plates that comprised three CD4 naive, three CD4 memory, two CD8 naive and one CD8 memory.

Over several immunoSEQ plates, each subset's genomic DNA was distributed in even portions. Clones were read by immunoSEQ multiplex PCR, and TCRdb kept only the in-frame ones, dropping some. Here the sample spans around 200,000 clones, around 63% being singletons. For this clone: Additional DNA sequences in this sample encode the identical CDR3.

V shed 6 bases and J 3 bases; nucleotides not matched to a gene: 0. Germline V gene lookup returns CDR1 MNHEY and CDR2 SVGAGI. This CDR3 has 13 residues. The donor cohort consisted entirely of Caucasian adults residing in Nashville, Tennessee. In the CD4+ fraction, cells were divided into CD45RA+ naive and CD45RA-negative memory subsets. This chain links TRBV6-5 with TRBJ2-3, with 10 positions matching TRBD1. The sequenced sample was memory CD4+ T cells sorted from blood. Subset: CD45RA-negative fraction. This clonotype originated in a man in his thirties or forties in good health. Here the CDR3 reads CASRGQGTDTQYF. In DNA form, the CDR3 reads TGTGCCAGCAGGGGACAGGGGACAGATACGCAGTATTTT.